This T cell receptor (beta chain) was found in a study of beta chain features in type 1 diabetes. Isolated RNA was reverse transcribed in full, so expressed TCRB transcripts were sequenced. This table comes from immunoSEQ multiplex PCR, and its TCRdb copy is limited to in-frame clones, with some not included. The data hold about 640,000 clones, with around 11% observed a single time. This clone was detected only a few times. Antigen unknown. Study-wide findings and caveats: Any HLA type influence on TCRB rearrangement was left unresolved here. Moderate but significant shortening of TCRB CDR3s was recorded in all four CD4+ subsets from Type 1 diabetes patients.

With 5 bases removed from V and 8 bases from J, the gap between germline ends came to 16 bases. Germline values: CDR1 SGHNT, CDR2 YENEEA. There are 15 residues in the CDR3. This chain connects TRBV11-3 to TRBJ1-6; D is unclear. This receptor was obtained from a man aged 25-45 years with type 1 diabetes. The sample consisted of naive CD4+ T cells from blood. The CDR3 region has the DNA TGTGCCAGCAGCCCCAGCGAGGGCGGCGATTCACCCCTCCACTTT. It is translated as CASSPSEGGDSPLHF.